Below are 9 T cell receptor beta chains sequenced from a single sample in a study of T cells after yellow fever vaccination. TCRdb analysed the 5' RACE reads with MiXCR anew, one entry per CDR3 protein. The sample holds 200,000 to 300,000 distinct CDR3 sequences; over 10% are singletons and the top ten take roughly 0.5%. Here the sequenced sample was CD4+ T cells sorted from PBMCs, taken 45 days after the yellow fever booster vaccination. Receptor source: a man between 25 and 39 years old who received the YFV17D yellow fever vaccine.

J is TRBJ2-2 and V is TRBV20-1; D not resolved. The CDR3 runs 14 residues. Germline values: CDR1 DFQATT, CDR2 SNEGSKA (reference sequence). The V end was cut by 5 bases, the J end by 5 bases, with 15 bases between. The CDR3 DNA reads as TGCAGTGCTGATGTTGGATTAGGGACCGGGGAGCTGTTTTTT. This translates into CSADVGLGTGELFF.

The chain employs TRBV5-1 and TRBJ2-7; D is possibly TRBD1 (6 bases). This CDR3 is built from 16 residues. Germline CDR1 reads SGHRS; CDR2 reads YFSETQ. V was clipped by 4 bases and J by 2 bases, with 19 bases between them. The CDR3 loop reads CASSPFLRDKTYEQYV. CDR3 coding DNA: TGCGCCAGCAGCCCTTTCTTGAGGGACAAGACCTACGAGCAGTACGTC.

Concerning this clonotype: This may be a read error: a much more frequent sequence differs by one nucleotide. The chain joins TRBV11-2 to TRBJ2-1; tentative D call: TRBD2 (6 bases). The CDR3 is 14 amino acids. Germline CDR1 is SGHAT and CDR2 is FQNNGV. Trimming took off 3 bases at V and 4 bases at J, with 10 bases between the two ends. The CDR3: CASSFRTKYNEQFF. CDR3 DNA sequence: TGTGCCAGCAGCTTTCGGACTAAATACAATGAGCAGTTCTTC.

This clonotype was counted only a few times. The rearrangement uses TRBV7-2 and TRBJ2-3, with 8 bases aligning to TRBD2. The length of the CDR3 is 13 residues. The trim removed 7 bases at V and 6 bases at J, leaving 6 bases unmatched. CDR1 and CDR2 (germline): SGHTA, FQGNSA. CDR3 region: CASNPGGRDTQYF. Written as DNA, the CDR3 is TGTGCCAGCAACCCAGGCGGGAGGGATACGCAGTATTTT. Full variable domain (remainder filled in from reference TRBV7-2 and TRBJ2-3): GAGVSQSPSNKVTEKGKDVELRCDPISGHTALYWYRQSLGQGLEFLIYFQGNSAPDKSGLPSDRFSAERTGGSVSTLTIQRTQQEDSAVYLCASNPGGRDTQYFGPGTRLTVL.

This clonotype was seen a handful of times. This rearrangement joins TRBV6-5 to TRBJ2-1; TRBD2 agrees at 16 bases. This CDR3 is 16 amino acids long. Looked up from germline, CDR1 is MNHEY and CDR2 is SVGAGI. V gave up 7 bases and J gave up 6 bases; unmatched junction bases: 6. The CDR3 here is CASTGTSGRAFNEQFF. As DNA, the CDR3 is TGTGCCAGCACCGGGACTAGCGGGAGGGCCTTCAATGAGCAGTTCTTC.

In this sample, this clonotype turned up many times. The J gene is TRBJ2-3, the V gene TRBV20-1, with D possibly being TRBD2 (5 bases). Trimming cost V 6 bases and J 5 bases, with 18 bases left between them. The germline gives CDR1 DFQATT, CDR2 SNEGSKA (reference sequence). The CDR3 consists of 14 residues. The CDR3 protein is CSATGVGIGDTQYF. Written as DNA, the CDR3 is TGCAGTGCCACGGGTGTCGGGATCGGAGATACGCAGTATTTT.

This sequence joins TRBV5-1 and TRBJ2-4; TRBD1 matches at 7 bases. CDR3 size: 16 residues. V shed 0 bases, J shed 3 bases, and the junction held 6 bases outside the gene matches. Per germline, CDR1 SGHRS and CDR2 YFSETQ. DNA for the CDR3: TGCGCCAGCAGCTTGGAAGGGGGCGCAGGCAAAAACATTCAGTACTTC. Its protein product is CASSLEGGAGKNIQYF.

The chain couples TRBV5-1 to TRBJ1-2; D unclear. CDR3 length equals 13 residues. Looked up from germline, CDR1 is SGHRS and CDR2 is YFSETQ. V lost 1 base, J lost 3 bases, and 7 bases lay in between. This CDR3 reads CASSLNYDYGYTF. CDR3 in DNA: TGCGCCAGCAGCTTGAATTACGACTATGGCTACACCTTC.

This clonotype was observed a few times. V is TRBV7-2 and J is TRBJ2-7; 11 positions agree with TRBD1. Per germline, CDR1 SGHTA and CDR2 FQGNSA. CDR3 size: 15 residues. V was clipped by 3 bases and J by 3 bases; unmatched bases: 4. CDR3 nucleotide sequence: TGTGCCAGCAGCTTGGTGGACAGGGGGCGCTACGAGCAGTACTTC. Translated, it gives CASSLVDRGRYEQYF. Full variable domain (rest looked up from reference TRBV7-2 and TRBJ2-7): GAGVSQSPSNKVTEKGKDVELRCDPISGHTALYWYRQSLGQGLEFLIYFQGNSAPDKSGLPSDRFSAERTGGSVSTLTIQRTQQEDSAVYLCASSLVDRGRYEQYFGPGTRLTVT.